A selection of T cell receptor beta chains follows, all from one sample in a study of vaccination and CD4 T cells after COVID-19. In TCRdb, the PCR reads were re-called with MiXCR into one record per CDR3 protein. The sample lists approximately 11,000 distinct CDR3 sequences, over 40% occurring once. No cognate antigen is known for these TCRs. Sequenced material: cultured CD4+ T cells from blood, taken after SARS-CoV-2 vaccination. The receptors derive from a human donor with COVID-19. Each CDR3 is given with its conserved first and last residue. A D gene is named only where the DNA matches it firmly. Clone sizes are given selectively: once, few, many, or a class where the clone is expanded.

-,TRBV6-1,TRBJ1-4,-,CASRRVDEKLFF,TGTGCCAGCAGGAGGGTTGATGAAAAACTGTTTTTT
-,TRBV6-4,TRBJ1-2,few,CASSSGRLYGYTF,TGTGCCAGCAGTTCGGGACGCCTCTATGGCTACACCTTC
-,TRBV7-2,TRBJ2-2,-,CASSLDRAGTGELFF,TGTGCCAGCAGCTTAGACAGGGCTGGGACCGGGGAGCTGTTTTTT
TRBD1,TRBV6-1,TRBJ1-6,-,CASRGTGTGESPLHF,TGTGCCAGCAGAGGGACCGGGACAGGGGAATCACCCCTCCACTTT
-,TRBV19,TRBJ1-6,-,CASSTIVYNSPLHF,TGTGCCAGTAGTACAATTGTCTATAATTCACCCCTCCACTTT
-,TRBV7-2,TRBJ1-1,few,CASSLTTLTEAFF,TGTGCCAGCAGCTTAACCACTCTCACTGAAGCTTTCTTT
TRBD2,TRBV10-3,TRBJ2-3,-,CAIREVSGGITDTQYF,TGTGCCATCAGGGAAGTCAGCGGGGGTATAACAGATACGCAGTATTTT
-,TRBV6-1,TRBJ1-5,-,CASSRRTGGTQPQHF,TGTGCCAGCAGTCGTCGGACGGGGGGGACCCAGCCCCAGCATTTT
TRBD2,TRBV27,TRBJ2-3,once,CASSGGLVGTDTQYF,TGTGCCAGCAGTGGGGGACTAGTAGGCACAGATACGCAGTATTTT
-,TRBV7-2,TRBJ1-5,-,CASSSTPSNQPQHF,TGTGCCAGCAGCTCGACCCCTAGCAATCAGCCCCAGCATTTT
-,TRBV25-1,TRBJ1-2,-,CASSELLGYGYTF,TGTGCCAGCAGTGAATTGCTTGGCTATGGCTACACCTTC
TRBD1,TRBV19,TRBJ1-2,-,CASSIGTGRSNYGYTF,TGTGCCAGTAGTATCGGGACAGGGAGATCTAACTATGGCTACACCTTC
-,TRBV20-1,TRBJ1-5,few,CSARGVRGSNQPQHF,TGCAGTGCTAGAGGCGTGAGGGGAAGCAATCAGCCCCAGCATTTT
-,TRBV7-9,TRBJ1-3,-,CASSLGLHSGNTIYF,TGTGCCAGCAGCTTAGGGCTGCACTCTGGAAACACCATATATTTT
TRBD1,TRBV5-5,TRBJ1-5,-,CASSRDDRENQPQHF,TGTGCCAGCAGCAGAGATGACAGGGAAAATCAGCCCCAGCATTTT
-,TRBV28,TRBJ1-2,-,CASSALRGYTF,TGTGCCAGCAGTGCCCTTAGGGGCTACACCTTC